This T cell receptor beta chain emerged from a study of control samples from healthy donors and cancer patients (dated by TCRdb to between 2020 and 2021). Counted from cysteine to phenylalanine, this CDR3 has 14 amino acids. The DNA shown is the 42-base CDR3, in frame from base 1. CDR1 and CDR2 (SGHRS, YFSETQ) derive from the germline V gene. Trimming takes 0 bases from V and 7 bases from J, and the germline ends sit 8 bases apart. Remarks on this clone: It has no known antigen specificity. Base qualities are not at hand, and no much larger clone is one base apart.

Library generation was performed with the immunoSEQ multiplex PCR assay. This immuneACCESS table, as held by TCRdb, lists in-frame sequences with V and J called but not all clones. Of the missing ones, under half trace to an unresolved V gene in checked studies; the others have no known cause. For this sample the table gives 150,000 to 160,000 clones, of which over 85% were detected only once. Over 2% of the sample is taken by the ten largest. The clonotype comes from a man aged 45-60 years in good health. Sequencing was performed on blood. The sequence is built from TRBV5-1 and TRBJ1-6, and the D gene may be TRBD1, 5 bases matching. The CDR3 sequence is CASSLGAGNSPLHF. The DNA sequence reads TGCGCCAGCAGCTTGGGGGCAGGGAATTCACCCCTCCACTTT.